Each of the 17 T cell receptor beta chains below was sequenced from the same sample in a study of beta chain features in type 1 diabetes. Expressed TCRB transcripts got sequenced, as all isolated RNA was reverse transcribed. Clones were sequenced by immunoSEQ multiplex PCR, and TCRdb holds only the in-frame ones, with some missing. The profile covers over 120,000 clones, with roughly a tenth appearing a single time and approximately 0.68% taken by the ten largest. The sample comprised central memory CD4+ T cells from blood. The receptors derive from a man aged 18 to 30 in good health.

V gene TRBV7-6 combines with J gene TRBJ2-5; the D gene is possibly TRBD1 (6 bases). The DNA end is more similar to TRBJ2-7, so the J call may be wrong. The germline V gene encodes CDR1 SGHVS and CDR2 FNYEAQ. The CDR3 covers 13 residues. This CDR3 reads CASSFVSGAEQYF. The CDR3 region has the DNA TGTGCCAGCAGCTTCGTTTCAGGGGCCGAGCAGTACTTC.

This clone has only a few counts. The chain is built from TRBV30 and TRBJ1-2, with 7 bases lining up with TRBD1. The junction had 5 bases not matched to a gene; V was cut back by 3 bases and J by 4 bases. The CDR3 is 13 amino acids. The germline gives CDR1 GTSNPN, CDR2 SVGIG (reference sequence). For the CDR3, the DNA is TGTGCCTGGAGCCCCCCAGGGGGCTATGGCTACACCTTC. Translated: CAWSPPGGYGYTF.

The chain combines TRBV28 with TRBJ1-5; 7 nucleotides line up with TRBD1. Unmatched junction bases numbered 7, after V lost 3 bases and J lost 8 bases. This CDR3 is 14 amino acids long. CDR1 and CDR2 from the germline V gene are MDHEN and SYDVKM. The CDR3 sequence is CASSFDRVKKPQHF. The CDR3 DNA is TGTGCCAGCAGTTTTGACAGGGTTAAAAAGCCCCAGCATTTT.

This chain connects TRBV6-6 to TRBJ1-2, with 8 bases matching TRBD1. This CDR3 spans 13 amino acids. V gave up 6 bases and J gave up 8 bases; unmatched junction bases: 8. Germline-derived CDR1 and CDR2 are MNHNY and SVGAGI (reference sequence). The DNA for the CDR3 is TGTGCCAGCAGAGCCGGGACAGGTGGAGGCTACACCTTC. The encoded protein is CASRAGTGGGYTF.

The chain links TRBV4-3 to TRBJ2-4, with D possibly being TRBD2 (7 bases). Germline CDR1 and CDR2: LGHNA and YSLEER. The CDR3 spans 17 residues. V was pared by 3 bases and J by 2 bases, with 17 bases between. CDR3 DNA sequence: TGCGCCAGCAGCCAGACTAGGAGGGGGGGGACCAAAAACATTCAGTACTTC. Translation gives CASSQTRRGGTKNIQYF.

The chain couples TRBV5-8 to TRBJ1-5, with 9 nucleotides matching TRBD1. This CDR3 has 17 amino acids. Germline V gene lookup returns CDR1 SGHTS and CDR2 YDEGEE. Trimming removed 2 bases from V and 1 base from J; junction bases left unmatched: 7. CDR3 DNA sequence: TGTGCCAGCAGCTTAGTACAGGGGGCCGTCAGCAATCAGCCCCAGCATTTT. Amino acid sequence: CASSLVQGAVSNQPQHF.

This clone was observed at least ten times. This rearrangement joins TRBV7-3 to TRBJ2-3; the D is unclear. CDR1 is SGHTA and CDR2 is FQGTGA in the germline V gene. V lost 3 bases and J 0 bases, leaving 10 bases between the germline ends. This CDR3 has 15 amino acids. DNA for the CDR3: TGTGCCAGCAGCTTCCAACTTGTTAGCACAGATACGCAGTATTTT. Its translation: CASSFQLVSTDTQYF.

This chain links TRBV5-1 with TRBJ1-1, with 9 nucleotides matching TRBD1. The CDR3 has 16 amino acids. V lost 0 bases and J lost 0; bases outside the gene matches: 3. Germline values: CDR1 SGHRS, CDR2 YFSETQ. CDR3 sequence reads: CASSLDGTGMNTEAFF. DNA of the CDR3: TGCGCCAGCAGCTTGGATGGGACAGGGATGAACACTGAAGCTTTCTTT.

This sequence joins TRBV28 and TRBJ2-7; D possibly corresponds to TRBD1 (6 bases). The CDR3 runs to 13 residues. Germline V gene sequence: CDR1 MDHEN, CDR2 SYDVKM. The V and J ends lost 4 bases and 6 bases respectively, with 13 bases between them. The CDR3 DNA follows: TGTGCCAGCAGTTCGGGACAAGGTAGCGAGCAGTACTTC. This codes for CASSSGQGSEQYF.

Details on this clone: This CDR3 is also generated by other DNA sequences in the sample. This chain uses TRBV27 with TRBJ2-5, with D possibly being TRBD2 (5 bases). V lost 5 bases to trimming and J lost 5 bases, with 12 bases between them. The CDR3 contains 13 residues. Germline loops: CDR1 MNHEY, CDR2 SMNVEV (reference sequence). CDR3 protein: CASSTRVRETQYF. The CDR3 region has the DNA TGTGCCAGCAGTACTAGGGTACGGGAGACCCAGTACTTC.

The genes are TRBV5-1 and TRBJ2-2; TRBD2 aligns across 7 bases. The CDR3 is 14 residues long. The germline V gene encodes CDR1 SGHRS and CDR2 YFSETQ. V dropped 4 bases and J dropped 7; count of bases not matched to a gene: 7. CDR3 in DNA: TGCGCCAGCAGCCTCGGACTAGAACTCGGGGAGCTGTTTTTT. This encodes CASSLGLELGELFF.

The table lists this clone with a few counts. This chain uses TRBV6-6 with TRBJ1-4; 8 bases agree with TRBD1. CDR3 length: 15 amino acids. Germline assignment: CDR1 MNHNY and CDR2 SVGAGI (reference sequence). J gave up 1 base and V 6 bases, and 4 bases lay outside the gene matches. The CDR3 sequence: CASRITGGTNEKLFF. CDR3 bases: TGTGCCAGCAGGATAACAGGGGGAACTAATGAAAAACTGTTTTTT.

The DNA for the CDR3 is TGCGCCAGCAGCCAAGCCTTTACAGGGGACTATGGCTACACCTTC. Its protein is CASSQAFTGDYGYTF. The chain joins TRBV4-3 to TRBJ1-2; 7 bases map to TRBD1. Unmatched junction bases numbered 5, after V lost 1 base and J lost 3 bases. The CDR3 totals 15 residues. In germline, CDR1 is LGHNA, CDR2 YSLEER.

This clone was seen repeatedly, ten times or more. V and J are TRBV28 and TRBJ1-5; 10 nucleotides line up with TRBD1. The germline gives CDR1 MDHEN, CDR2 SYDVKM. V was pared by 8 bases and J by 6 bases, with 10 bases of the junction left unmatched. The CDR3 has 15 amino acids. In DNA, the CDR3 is TGTGCCAGCGGATCCGGGACAGGGGAAGGTCAGCCCCAGCATTTT. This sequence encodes CASGSGTGEGQPQHF. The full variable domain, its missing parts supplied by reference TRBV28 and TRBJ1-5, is DVKVTQSSRYLVKRTGEKVFLECVQDMDHENMFWYRQDPGLGLRLIYFSYDVKMKEKGDIPEGYSVSREKKERFSLILESASTNQTSMYLCASGSGTGEGQPQHFGDGTRLSIL.

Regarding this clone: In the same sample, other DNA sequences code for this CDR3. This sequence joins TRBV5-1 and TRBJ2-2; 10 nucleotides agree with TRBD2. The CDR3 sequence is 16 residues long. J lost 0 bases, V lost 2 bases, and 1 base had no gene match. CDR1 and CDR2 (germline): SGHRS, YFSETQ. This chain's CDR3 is CASSFLAGANTGELFF. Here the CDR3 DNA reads TGCGCCAGCAGCTTCCTAGCGGGGGCGAACACCGGGGAGCTGTTTTTT.

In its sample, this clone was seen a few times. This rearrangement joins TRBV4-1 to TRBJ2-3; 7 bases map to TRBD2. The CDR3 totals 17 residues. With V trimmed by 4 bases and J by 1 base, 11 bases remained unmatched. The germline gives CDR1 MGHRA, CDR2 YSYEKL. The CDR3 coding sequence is TGCGCCAGCAGCCCCAGACCGGCAGCGGGGCGCACAGATACGCAGTATTTT. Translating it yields CASSPRPAAGRTDTQYF.

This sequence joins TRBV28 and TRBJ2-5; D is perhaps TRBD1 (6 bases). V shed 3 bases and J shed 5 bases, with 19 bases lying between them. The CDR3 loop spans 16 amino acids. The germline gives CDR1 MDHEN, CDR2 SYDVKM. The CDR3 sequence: CASSFSENRAWETQYF. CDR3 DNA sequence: TGTGCCAGCAGTTTCTCCGAAAACAGGGCTTGGGAGACCCAGTACTTC.